This T cell receptor (beta chain) was captured in a study of blood T cell repertoires in COVID-19. Cohort placement rested on clinical history that participants reported themselves. The CDR3 has 15 residues. V gave up 6 bases and J gave up 8 bases; unmatched junction bases: 9. CDR1 and CDR2 (germline): MNHEY, SVGAGI. Using immunoSEQ multiplex PCR, the repertoire was profiled, and TCRdb retains in-frame clones only, with some absent. The sample lists 300,000 or so clones, around nine tenths occurring once. This receptor was identified in a woman in her 50s who had been exposed to COVID-19. The V call is TRBV6-5, the J call TRBJ2-1, with TRBD2 matching 11 bases. The sequenced material came from PBMCs or T cells enriched from blood (not recorded which). The CDR3 coding sequence is TGTGCCAGCAGCTTTACTAGCGGGGGTATCTATGAGCAGTTCTTC. Encoded protein: CASSFTSGGIYEQFF.